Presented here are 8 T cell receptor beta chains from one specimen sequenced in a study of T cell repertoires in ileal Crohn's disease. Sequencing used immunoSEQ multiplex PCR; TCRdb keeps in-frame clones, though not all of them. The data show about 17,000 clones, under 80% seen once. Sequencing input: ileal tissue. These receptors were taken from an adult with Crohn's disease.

DNA for the CDR3: TGTGCCAGCCACGGGAATTATAATTCACCCCTCCACTTT. It specifies CASHGNYNSPLHF. The chain joins TRBV28 to TRBJ1-6; D is unresolved. The germline V gene has CDR1 MDHEN and CDR2 SYDVKM. The CDR3 length is 13 residues. V lost 8 bases and J 4 bases, leaving 9 bases between the germline ends.

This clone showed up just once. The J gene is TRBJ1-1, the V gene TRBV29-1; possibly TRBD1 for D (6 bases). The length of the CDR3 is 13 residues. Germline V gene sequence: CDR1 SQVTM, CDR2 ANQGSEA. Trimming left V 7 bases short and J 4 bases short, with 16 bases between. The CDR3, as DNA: TGCAGCGCCCGGCGGGGGCGCCCCACTGAAGCTTTCTTT. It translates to CSARRGRPTEAFF.

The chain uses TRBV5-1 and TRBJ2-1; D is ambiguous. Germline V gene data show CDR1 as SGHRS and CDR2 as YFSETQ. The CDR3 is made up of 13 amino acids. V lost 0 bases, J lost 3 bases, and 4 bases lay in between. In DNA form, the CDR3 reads TGCGCCAGCAGCTTGGACATCTACAATGAGCAGTTCTTC. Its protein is CASSLDIYNEQFF. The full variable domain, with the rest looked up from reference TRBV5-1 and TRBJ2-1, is KAGVTQTPRYLIKTRGQQVTLSCSPISGHRSVSWYQQTPGQGLQFLFEYFSETQRNKGNFPGRFSGRQFSNSRSEMNVSTLELGDSALYLCASSLDIYNEQFFGPGTRLTVL.

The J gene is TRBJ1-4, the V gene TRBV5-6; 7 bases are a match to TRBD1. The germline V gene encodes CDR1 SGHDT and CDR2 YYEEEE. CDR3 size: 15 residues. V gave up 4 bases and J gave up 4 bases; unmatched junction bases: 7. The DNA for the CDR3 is TGTGCCAGCAGCCCGGCGGGACAGCTTAATGAAAAACTGTTTTTT. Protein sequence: CASSPAGQLNEKLFF.

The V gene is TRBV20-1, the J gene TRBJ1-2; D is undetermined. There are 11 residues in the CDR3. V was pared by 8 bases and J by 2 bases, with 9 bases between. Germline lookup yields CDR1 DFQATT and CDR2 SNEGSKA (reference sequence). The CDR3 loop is CSTTENYGYTF. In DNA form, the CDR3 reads TGCAGTACAACAGAGAACTATGGCTACACCTTC.

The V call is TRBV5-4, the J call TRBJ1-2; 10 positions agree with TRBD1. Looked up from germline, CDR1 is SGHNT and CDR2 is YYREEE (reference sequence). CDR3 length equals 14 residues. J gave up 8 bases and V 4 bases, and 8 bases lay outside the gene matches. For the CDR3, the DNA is TGTGCCAGCAGCCATATGGACAGGGGGATCGGCTACACCTTC. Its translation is CASSHMDRGIGYTF.

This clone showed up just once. CDR3 sequence: CAYLGTENTGELFF. As DNA, the CDR3 is TGTGCCTACTTGGGGACAGAGAACACCGGGGAGCTGTTTTTT. V usage is TRBV30 and J usage is TRBJ2-2, with TRBD1 matching 7 bases. Germline lookup yields CDR1 GTSNPN and CDR2 SVGIG (reference sequence). There are 14 residues in the CDR3. The V gene end was trimmed by 7 bases and the J gene end by 1 base; junction bases not matched to a gene: 6.

CDR3 nucleotide sequence: TGTGCCAGCAGTTACGGTCTAGCGGGGGGGGGCAATGAGCAGTTCTTC. This codes for CASSYGLAGGGNEQFF. This chain links TRBV6-6 with TRBJ2-1; 12 nucleotides align to TRBD2. CDR1 is MNHNY, CDR2 SVGAGI, per germline (reference sequence). The CDR3 runs to 16 residues. V gave up 2 bases and J gave up 6 bases; unmatched junction bases: 5.